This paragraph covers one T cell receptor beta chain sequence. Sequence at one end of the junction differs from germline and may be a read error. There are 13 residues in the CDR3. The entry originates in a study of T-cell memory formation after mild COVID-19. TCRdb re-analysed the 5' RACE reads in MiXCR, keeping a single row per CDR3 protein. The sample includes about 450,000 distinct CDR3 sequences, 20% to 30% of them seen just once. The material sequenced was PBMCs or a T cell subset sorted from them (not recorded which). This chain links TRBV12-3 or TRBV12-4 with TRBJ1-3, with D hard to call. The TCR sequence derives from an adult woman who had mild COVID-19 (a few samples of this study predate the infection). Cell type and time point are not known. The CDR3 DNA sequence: TGTGCCAGCAGTTCCCTGGCTGGGAACACCATATATTTT. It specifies CASSSLAGNTIYF.